This TCR beta chain was retrieved from a study of blood T cell repertoires in COVID-19. Overall study: COVID-19 samples from acute and convalescent phases originated in the United States, Italy and Spain. Sources were T cells, B-cell-depleted T cells, or PBMCs; the material itself was cDNA or gDNA.

CDR1 is MNHEY and CDR2 is SVGEGT in the germline V gene. The V gene lost 4 bases and the J gene lost 2 bases, with 21 bases spanning the gap. The CDR3 is 18 residues long. The authors' processing: Amplifying reference gene primers gave estimates of nucleated cell counts. Profiled with immunoSEQ multiplex PCR; TCRdb holds only in-frame clones, not every one. The V and J calls and clone size come from that table; D and trimming were worked out from the DNA. Here the sample spans about 210,000 clones, 85% to 90% being singletons. The V gene is TRBV6-2 or TRBV6-3, the J gene TRBJ2-1; possibly TRBD1 for D (8 bases). Sequencing used peripheral blood. This TCR was sampled from a woman aged 70-85 years with acute or convalescent COVID-19. The CDR3 is CASSFGTGLGGTYNEQFF. The CDR3 region has the DNA TGTGCCAGCAGTTTCGGGACAGGTTTGGGGGGGACCTACAATGAGCAGTTCTTC.